Listed below are T cell receptor beta chains from one sample, sequenced in a study of cytomegalovirus exposure and HLA in healthy donors. Produced via immunoSEQ multiplex PCR; TCRdb's table is partial and in-frame only. The sample consists of fewer than 200,000 clones, 78% of them appearing once. The sample taken for sequencing was PBMCs. The receptors derive from a woman aged 25 to 39 in good health and CMV-seropositive. Both conserved end residues are part of each CDR3. Clone size appears in some rows only: once, few, many, or a class for an expanded clone.

>14|.|TRBV21-1
CASGGGASNEKLFF
>12|few|TRBV6-6
CASRDGGTEAFF
>16|few|TRBV4-1
CASSQDTASDYYEQYF
>16|.|TRBV5-1
CASSLDRDRPYNEQFF
>15|.|TRBV9
CASSPSEREGGELFF
>15|.|TRBV7-8
CASSLGSQGSGTIYF
>14|.|TRBV19
CASSIGPGNNEQYF
>14|.|TRBV7-2
CASSFQGADYEQYF
>14|few|TRBV9
CASSGRTDQETQYF
>13|.|TRBV7-9
CASSWGQGYEQYF
>16|.|TRBV19
CASTPRGDRGNQPQHF
>18|.|TRBV7-9
CASSYWTGGAGPGEGYTF
>14|.|TRBV4-2
CASSSGLEAGELFF
>15|few|TRBV11-2
CASSIEGRTYNEQFF
>11|.|TRBV30
CAWTAGETQYF
>14|.|TRBV28
CASDREVGNQPQHF
>13|.|TRBV9
CASSESRGYEQFF
>16|.|TRBV9
CASSPRGAGGRDEQFF
>16|.|TRBV25-1
CASSDWGHHSNQPQHF
>15|.|TRBV9
CASSATGGSGNTIYF
>16|.|TRBV13
CASSLGRVEAGNTIYF
>14|.|TRBV7-2
CASSLEGLDTEAFF
>16|.|TRBV7-8
CASSLAPGLHQETQYF
>16|few|TRBV27
CASSLVSTSGIHEQYF
>15|.|TRBV5-4
CASSGAGVFTDTQYF
>18|few|TRBV11-3
CASSSSGTGSFHTGELFF
>14|few|TRBV5-1
CASSGGSTGNTIYF
>13|once|TRBV5-4
CASSRQGNTEAFF
>16|.|TRBV11-2
CASSFSGTGGYNEQFF
>13|few|TRBV4-1
CASSQEQGYGYTF
>15|.|TRBV29-1
CSVQSRGTANEKLFF
>14|.|TRBV19
CASSWGGTTDTQYF
>14|.|TRBV29-1
CSVVGGAGAYEQYF